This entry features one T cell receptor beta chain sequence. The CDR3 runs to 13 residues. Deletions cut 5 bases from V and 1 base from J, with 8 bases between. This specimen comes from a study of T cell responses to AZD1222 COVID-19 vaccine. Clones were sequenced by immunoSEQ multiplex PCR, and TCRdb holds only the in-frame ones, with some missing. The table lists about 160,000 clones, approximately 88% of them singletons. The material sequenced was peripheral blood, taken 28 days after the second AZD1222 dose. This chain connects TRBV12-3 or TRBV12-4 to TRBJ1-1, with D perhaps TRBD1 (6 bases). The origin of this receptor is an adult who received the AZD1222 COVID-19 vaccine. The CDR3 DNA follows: TGTGCCAGCAGTGCAGGGGAGAACACTGAAGCTTTCTTT. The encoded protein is CASSAGENTEAFF.